This entry lists 27 T cell receptor beta chains sequenced from one sample in a study of T cells in localized non-small cell lung cancer. Measured with immunoSEQ multiplex PCR; TCRdb has only the in-frame clones, and not every one. This table holds more than 2,500 clones, around 24% found once. This specimen consisted of lung tumor tissue, obtained before any cancer treatment. All receptors come from a man between 40 and 70 years old with stage I lung adenocarcinoma.

The gene calls are TRBV30 and TRBJ2-7, with no clear D. This CDR3 is built from 12 residues. The V end lost 1 base, the J end lost 1 base, and 5 bases lay between the germline ends. Germline lookup yields CDR1 GTSNPN and CDR2 SVGIG (reference sequence). CDR3 in DNA: TGTGCCTGGAGTGGAGGATCCTACGAGCAGTACTTC. Its translation is CAWSGGSYEQYF.

This chain connects TRBV11-3 to TRBJ2-7; 11 bases fit TRBD2. The CDR3 consists of 16 residues. With 3 bases clipped from V and 2 bases from J, the junction kept 6 bases outside the gene matches. Germline CDR1 SGHNT, CDR2 YENEEA. The CDR3 DNA is TGTGCCAGCAGCTTGATACTAGCGGGAGTGCCCTACGAGCAGTACTTC. This sequence encodes CASSLILAGVPYEQYF. Drawing the rest from reference TRBV11-3 and TRBJ2-7, the complete variable domain is EAGVVQSPRYKIIEKKQPVAFWCNPISGHNTLYWYLQNLGQGPELLIRYENEEAVDDSQLPKDRFSAERLKGVDSTLKIQPAELGDSAVYLCASSLILAGVPYEQYFGPGTRLTVT.

This clone was counted only a few times. J is TRBJ2-7 and V is TRBV11-3, with D possibly matching TRBD2 (5 bases). From germline, CDR1 is SGHNT and CDR2 YENEEA. V shed 3 bases and J shed 3 bases, with 15 bases lying between them. The CDR3 contains 15 residues. The CDR3 sequence is CASSLPGGNDYEQYF. CDR3 DNA: TGTGCCAGCAGCTTGCCAGGAGGAAACGACTACGAGCAGTACTTC.

This clone was recorded a few times. This chain uses TRBV4-1 with TRBJ1-4; possible D gene TRBD1, 5 bases. The ends were cut back, 4 bases at V and 0 bases at J, with 12 bases in the middle. The CDR3 spans 16 residues. The germline V gene has CDR1 MGHRA and CDR2 YSYEKL. CDR3 DNA sequence: TGCGCCAGCAGCCCTGGAATGGGGGCAACTAATGAAAAACTGTTTTTT. As protein: CASSPGMGATNEKLFF.

This clone showed up just a few times. The rearrangement joins TRBV11-3 to TRBJ1-1; D remains unclear. The V end lost 7 bases, the J end lost 0 bases, and 12 bases lay between the germline ends. Germline V gene lookup returns CDR1 SGHNT and CDR2 YENEEA. The CDR3 length is 14 residues. CDR3 amino acids: CASKPEGVNTEAFF. The CDR3 region has the DNA TGTGCCAGCAAACCTGAGGGAGTGAACACTGAAGCTTTCTTT. Full variable domain (outside the CDR3, taken from reference TRBV11-3 and TRBJ1-1): EAGVVQSPRYKIIEKKQPVAFWCNPISGHNTLYWYLQNLGQGPELLIRYENEEAVDDSQLPKDRFSAERLKGVDSTLKIQPAELGDSAVYLCASKPEGVNTEAFFGQGTRLTVV.

The rearrangement joins TRBV25-1 to TRBJ2-2, with D unclear. The CDR3 has 14 residues. V was trimmed by 7 bases and J by 3 bases, leaving 12 bases between them. Germline loops: CDR1 MGHDK, CDR2 SYGVNS. As DNA, the CDR3 is TGTGCCAGCATGGGCAGGCATCACACCGGGGAGCTGTTTTTT. It is translated as CASMGRHHTGELFF. Based on the CDR3 plus reference TRBV25-1 and TRBJ2-2, the full variable domain is EADIYQTPRYLVIGTGKKITLECSQTMGHDKMYWYQQDPGMELHLIHYSYGVNSTEKGDLSSESTVSRIRTEHFPLTLESARPSHTSQYLCASMGRHHTGELFFGEGSRLTVL.

This chain connects TRBV25-1 to TRBJ1-5, with D possibly TRBD1 on 5 matching bases. The CDR3 spans 16 residues. V shed 1 base and J shed 2 bases, with 12 bases lying between them. CDR1 and CDR2 (germline): MGHDK, SYGVNS. The CDR3 sequence is CASSESAGTGNQPQHF. For the CDR3, the DNA is TGTGCCAGCAGTGAATCGGCCGGGACCGGCAATCAGCCCCAGCATTTT.

This chain connects TRBV12-5 to TRBJ2-3, with 11 positions matching TRBD2. CDR3 length equals 17 residues. Trimming cost V 4 bases and J 7 bases; bases outside gene matches: 13. Germline-derived CDR1 and CDR2 are LGHNT and FRNRAP. Here the CDR3 DNA reads TGTGCTAGTGGTTCGGGCCCCTTAGCGGGGGGGGAGAATACGCAGTATTTT. Its translation is CASGSGPLAGGENTQYF.

The chain couples TRBV28 to TRBJ2-6; D unresolved. The CDR3 sequence is 15 residues long. Looked up from germline, CDR1 is MDHEN and CDR2 is SYDVKM. Trimming removed 6 bases from V and 4 bases from J, with 13 bases in between. Here the CDR3 DNA reads TGTGCCAGCAGCCAATTGGTAGCCGGGGCCAACGTCCTGACTTTC. Its protein is CASSQLVAGANVLTF.

The J gene is TRBJ2-7, the V gene TRBV1; no check of the table's D call, TRBD2, against the DNA was made. TRBV1 is a pseudogene. The CDR3 sequence is 14 residues long. The CDR3 here is CASSQGTNAYEQYF. CDR3 in DNA: TGCGCCAGCAGCCAAGGGACTAACGCCTACGAGCAGTACTTC.

This chain uses TRBV6-8 with TRBJ2-2, with D perhaps matching TRBD1 (6 bases). Germline values: CDR1 MNHGY, CDR2 SAAAGT. The germline V and J ends were trimmed by 4 bases and 1 base, with 7 bases remaining between them. This CDR3 has 14 residues. CDR3 sequence reads: CASSSTGNTGELFF. The CDR3 DNA is TGTGCCAGCAGTTCGACAGGGAACACCGGGGAGCTGTTTTTT.

V and J are TRBV14 and TRBJ2-3; D may be TRBD1 or TRBD2 (5 bases each). The CDR3 consists of 15 residues. The V end was cut by 3 bases, the J end by 7 bases, with 17 bases between. Germline V gene lookup returns CDR1 SGHDN and CDR2 FVKESK. CDR3 in DNA: TGTGCCAGCAGCCAGTCCACCTCTGGGGGTTATACGCAGTATTTT. Translated: CASSQSTSGGYTQYF.

In its sample, this clone was seen a few times. The chain links TRBV11-3 to TRBJ2-3, with D possibly TRBD2 on 6 matching bases. Looked up from germline, CDR1 is SGHNT and CDR2 is YENEEA. The CDR3 totals 15 residues. The V gene lost 5 bases and the J gene lost 6 bases, with 18 bases spanning the gap. The CDR3 region is CASSGGLDNFDTQYF. Written as DNA, the CDR3 is TGTGCCAGCAGCGGGGGACTCGATAACTTCGATACGCAGTATTTT. Complete variable domain (other parts from reference TRBV11-3 and TRBJ2-3): EAGVVQSPRYKIIEKKQPVAFWCNPISGHNTLYWYLQNLGQGPELLIRYENEEAVDDSQLPKDRFSAERLKGVDSTLKIQPAELGDSAVYLCASSGGLDNFDTQYFGPGTRLTVL.

This clone was counted only a few times. The chain uses TRBV11-3 and TRBJ1-1, with 7 bases aligning to TRBD1. V lost 3 bases and J lost 0; bases outside the gene matches: 1. Germline values: CDR1 SGHNT, CDR2 YENEEA. The CDR3 is made up of 14 amino acids. The CDR3, as DNA: TGTGCCAGCAGCTTGGGACAGCTGAACACTGAAGCTTTCTTT. Translating gives CASSLGQLNTEAFF.

The rearrangement uses TRBV12-1 and TRBJ2-2; the tabulated D call, TRBD2, remains unverified against the DNA. TRBV12-1 is a recognized pseudogene. This CDR3 has 16 residues. CDR3 protein: CASSFTSGTNTGELFF. CDR3 nucleotides: TGTGCCAGCAGCTTTACTAGCGGGACTAACACCGGGGAGCTGTTTTTT.

The genes are TRBV5-1 and TRBJ1-4, with D hard to call. Trimming took 2 bases from V and 11 from J, leaving 19 bases between them. Per the germline V gene, CDR1 is SGHRS and CDR2 is YFSETQ. CDR3 length: 15 amino acids. The CDR3 DNA is TGCGCCAGCAGCTTCTCGGGGTCGGAAGGTGGGAAACTGTTTTTT. It specifies CASSFSGSEGGKLFF.

This clone has more than one count but fewer than ten. The gene calls are TRBV6-8 and TRBJ2-5, with D possibly being TRBD1 (6 bases). V gave up 2 bases and J gave up 4 bases, with 20 bases separating them. This CDR3 region has 17 residues. Germline-derived CDR1 and CDR2 are MNHGY and SAAAGT. This CDR3 reads CASSYASKQGSGETQYF. CDR3 coding DNA: TGTGCCAGCAGTTACGCATCAAAACAGGGATCCGGAGAGACCCAGTACTTC.

For this clone: Germline is not matched at one junction end, which may reflect a read error. This chain uses TRBV6-8 with TRBJ2-1, with 7 positions matching TRBD2. This CDR3 spans 14 amino acids. Germline V gives CDR1 MNHGY, CDR2 SAAAGT. The CDR3 loop reads CAISARGGSNEQFF. The CDR3 DNA is TGTGCCATCAGTGCCCGGGGCGGGAGTAATGAGCAGTTCTTC.

In its sample, this clone is medium-sized (0.01 to 0.1%). The chain links TRBV11-3 to TRBJ2-7, with 9 positions matching TRBD2. Germline CDR1 and CDR2: SGHNT and YENEEA. J gave up 4 bases and V 5 bases, and 9 bases lay outside the gene matches. The CDR3 covers 15 residues. The CDR3 reads CASSATAGGGYEQYF. The CDR3 bases are TGTGCCAGCAGCGCAACAGCGGGAGGTGGTTACGAGCAGTACTTC.

This clone was detected only a few times. CDR3 coding DNA: TGTGCCACCAGCAGAGAGGCTAGCGGGGGGGGAGGTGAGCAGTTCTTC. It yields the protein CATSREASGGGGEQFF. This chain joins TRBV15 and TRBJ2-1; 12 nucleotides agree with TRBD2. This CDR3 is built from 16 residues. Germline lookup yields CDR1 LNHNV and CDR2 YYDKDF (reference sequence). After removal of 0 bases from V and 9 bases from J, the junction contained 6 bases not matched to a gene.

Sample share makes this clone large (0.1 to 1%). The chain uses TRBV11-3 and TRBJ1-1; TRBD1 agrees at 10 bases. Germline-derived CDR1 and CDR2 are SGHNT and YENEEA. The CDR3 contains 17 residues. The ends lost 3 bases at V and 6 bases at J; junction bases unmatched: 13. This CDR3 is CASSLGTGASLVAEAFF. In DNA, the CDR3 is TGTGCCAGCAGCTTGGGGACAGGGGCCTCTCTGGTCGCTGAAGCTTTCTTT.

This clone appeared once. This sequence joins TRBV19 and TRBJ2-7; tentative D call: TRBD2 (5 bases). Trimming removed 11 bases from V and 6 bases from J, with 20 bases in between. The CDR3 is 13 residues long. CDR1 LNHDA and CDR2 SQIVND come from the germline V gene (reference sequence). The CDR3 loop reads CASSAGLGREQYF. CDR3 DNA sequence: TGTGCCTCTTCGGCGGGCCTAGGGCGCGAGCAGTACTTC.

This clone occurred a few times. The chain links TRBV11-3 to TRBJ2-1, with no clear D. The CDR3 length is 14 residues. The germline V gene has CDR1 SGHNT and CDR2 YENEEA. The germline V and J ends were trimmed by 8 bases and 0 bases, with 11 bases remaining between them. CDR3 nucleotide sequence: TGTGCCAGCTCTCCCTCCAGCTCCTACAATGAGCAGTTCTTC. Amino acid sequence: CASSPSSSYNEQFF.

V is TRBV6-8 and J is TRBJ1-6; 9 nucleotides agree with TRBD1. The junction had 13 bases not matched to a gene; V was cut back by 6 bases and J by 10 bases. CDR1 MNHGY and CDR2 SAAAGT come from the germline V gene. The CDR3 is 16 residues long. The DNA of the CDR3 is TGTGCCAGCAGCGGGTTTATACAGGGGGCTCGATCACCCCTCCACTTT. Residues: CASSGFIQGARSPLHF.

The sample holds a few counts of this clone. This chain joins TRBV28 and TRBJ1-2; 8 nucleotides match TRBD1. The CDR3 covers 13 residues. The junction had 10 bases not matched to a gene; V was cut back by 10 bases and J by 6 bases. Germline V CDR1 and CDR2: MDHEN, SYDVKM. The CDR3: CANYDRGRDGYTF. The CDR3 DNA is TGTGCCAACTACGACAGGGGACGGGATGGCTACACCTTC.

This clone was seen more than once but under ten times. The chain links TRBV30 to TRBJ1-1; possible D gene TRBD1, 5 bases. The germline CDR1 and CDR2 sequences are GTSNPN and SVGIG (reference sequence). V gave up 0 bases and J gave up 10 bases, with 12 bases separating them. The CDR3 contains 12 residues. The CDR3 here is CAWSVRGEVAFF. In nucleotides, the CDR3 is TGTGCCTGGAGTGTAAGGGGTGAGGTAGCTTTCTTT. The full variable domain, with the rest looked up from reference TRBV30 and TRBJ1-1, is SQTIHQWPATLVQPVGSPLSLECTVEGTSNPNLYWYRQAAGRGLQLLFYSVGIGQISSEVPQNLSASRPQDRQFILSSKKLLLSDSGFYLCAWSVRGEVAFFGQGTRLTVV.

The J gene is TRBJ1-1, the V gene TRBV9; D gene unclear. The V gene lost 5 bases and the J gene lost 5 bases, with 13 bases spanning the gap. CDR1 and CDR2 (germline): SGDLS, YYNGEE. The CDR3 contains 13 residues. CDR3 in DNA: TGTGCCAGCAGGTCCGGTGTAATGACTGAAGCTTTCTTT. Its protein is CASRSGVMTEAFF.